These T cell receptor beta chains were read from a single sample in a study of T cells in Graves' hyperthyroidism and ophthalmopathy. One entry per CDR3 protein results from TCRdb running MiXCR on the multiplex PCR reads. The sample has about 260,000 distinct CDR3 sequences; roughly 22% are singletons. The sample was blood. Source of these receptors: a man aged 25-45 years with Graves' ophthalmopathy. CDR3s include the opening cysteine and the closing phenylalanine or tryptophan. The order of the fields is clone size, J gene, D gene, V gene, CDR3 DNA, CDR3 protein. The D gene is left open where the match is weak. Only some rows state a clone size, as once, few, many or a class for expanded clones.

NA,TRBJ2-1,NA,TRBV6-2/TRBV6-3,TGTGCCAGCAACAGACAGACTTCCTACAATGAGCAGTTCTTC,CASNRQTSYNEQFF
NA,TRBJ2-5,TRBD2,TRBV13,TGTGCCAGCAGCTCAAGTTTAGCTAGCGGTCGAAAAGAGACCCAGTACTTC,CASSSSLASGRKETQYF
many,TRBJ2-1,TRBD2,TRBV3-1,TGTGCCAGCAGCCCACGGGAGGGCGGAAACTTCAATGAGCAGTTCTTC,CASSPREGGNFNEQFF
many,TRBJ2-7,TRBD2,TRBV6-6,TGTGCCAGCAGTTACCTGGCTAGCGGGAGGGAGTACGAGCAGTACTTC,CASSYLASGREYEQYF
NA,TRBJ2-5,TRBD1,TRBV28,TGTGCCAGCAGTCAGAGGACAGGCATACAAGAGACCCAGTACTTC,CASSQRTGIQETQYF
many,TRBJ2-1,TRBD2,TRBV6-4,TGTGCCAGCAGCGTAACTAGCGGGAGTATCAATGAGCAGTTCTTC,CASSVTSGSINEQFF
many,TRBJ1-1,NA,TRBV11-2,TGTGCCAGCAGCTTAACAGCGAACACTGAAGCTTTCTTT,CASSLTANTEAFF
NA,TRBJ2-1,NA,TRBV6-1,TGTGCCAGCAGTGATAGGGGTCCCCGGGGTCAGTTCTTC,CASSDRGPRGQFF
many,TRBJ1-1,NA,TRBV28,TGTGCCAGCAGTTCAGTGGGGAGGAGGGAGCTAGACTCTGAAGCTTTCTTT,CASSSVGRRELDSEAFF
few,TRBJ1-4,TRBD1,TRBV29-1,TGCAGCGTCGCCGGGACAGGGGCTGAAAAACTGTTTTTT,CSVAGTGAEKLFF
many,TRBJ2-3,NA,TRBV20-1,TGCAGTGCTATCTTCGGTCTTGGCACAGATACGCAGTATTTT,CSAIFGLGTDTQYF
NA,TRBJ1-1,TRBD1,TRBV6-1,TGTGCCAGCAACACAGGGGTTGGATCCTCTGAAGCTTTCTTT,CASNTGVGSSEAFF
many,TRBJ2-7,NA,TRBV3-1,TGTGCCAGCAGCCAAGGGGCGGGGCGCGAGCAGTACTTC,CASSQGAGREQYF
NA,TRBJ2-7,NA,TRBV5-4,TGTGCCAGCAGGAGGGGGGGGGGGGGAGTCGGCGAGCAGTACTTC,CASRRGGGGVGEQYF
NA,TRBJ2-1,TRBD2,TRBV19,TGTGCCAGCCGGTTAAGCGGGAGATTTAATGAGCAGTTCTTC,CASRLSGRFNEQFF
NA,TRBJ2-7,TRBD1,TRBV18,TGTGCCAGCTCACCACCCGGGACAGGCTACGAGCAGTACTTC,CASSPPGTGYEQYF
many,TRBJ2-7,TRBD2,TRBV13,TGTGCCAGCAGCGGAGGGGCGGGAGGGCTTTACGAGCAGTACTTC,CASSGGAGGLYEQYF
NA,TRBJ2-3,TRBD2,TRBV5-4,TGTGCCAGCAACGACGGACTAGTACCAGATACGCAGTATTTT,CASNDGLVPDTQYF
many,TRBJ1-2,NA,TRBV28,TGTGCCAGCAGTTTACTAGTACCGGATTCTAGGGATGGCTACACCTTC,CASSLLVPDSRDGYTF
few,TRBJ2-7,NA,TRBV12-3/TRBV12-4,TGTGCCAGCAGTTTAGGGCTAGGATTCTACGAGCAGTACTTC,CASSLGLGFYEQYF
once,TRBJ2-3,NA,TRBV5-1,TGCGCCAGCAGCAAACTTGTAGCGGCAACCACAGATACGCAGTATTTT,CASSKLVAATTDTQYF
NA,TRBJ2-7,NA,TRBV19,TGTGCCAGTAGAGCTGGGACTTCCTACGAGCAGTACTTC,CASRAGTSYEQYF
NA,TRBJ1-2,NA,TRBV12-3/TRBV12-4,TGTGCCAGCACCCCGGACTATTCGAACTATGGCTACACCTTC,CASTPDYSNYGYTF
NA,TRBJ1-5,NA,TRBV20-1,TGCAGTGCTAGTGTACGGGGGGCGAATCAGCCCCAGCATTTT,CSASVRGANQPQHF